These T cell receptor beta chains were read from a single sample in a study of T cell repertoires in aging, cancer and after chemotherapy. TCRdb re-analysed the multiplex PCR reads in MiXCR, keeping a single row per CDR3 protein. The data contain approximately 1,600 distinct CDR3 sequences, around 25% of them singletons. Input material: blood. Source of these receptors: a human donor with a solid tumor. Both conserved end residues are part of each CDR3. The D gene is left open where the match is weak. For some rows the clone size is stated as once, few or many, or as a class when expanded; others skip it.

j_gene: TRBJ2-3; v_gene: TRBV6-5; abundance: medium-sized; d_gene: TRBD2; CDR3aa: CASSYSTTGAGADTQYF; CDR3nt: TGTGCCAGCAGTTACTCCACCACCGGGGCGGGGGCAGATACGCAGTATTTT
j_gene: TRBJ2-7; v_gene: TRBV12-3/TRBV12-4; abundance: -; d_gene: -; CDR3aa: CASSSPLGGAGRSPYEQYF; CDR3nt: TGTGCCAGCAGTTCCCCCCTAGGGGGGGCCGGGAGGAGCCCCTACGAGCAGTACTTC
j_gene: TRBJ1-2; v_gene: TRBV20-1; abundance: large; d_gene: -; CDR3aa: CSARYGYTF; CDR3nt: TGCAGTGCTAGATATGGCTACACCTTC
j_gene: TRBJ2-1; v_gene: TRBV6-1; abundance: -; d_gene: TRBD2; CDR3aa: CARSEAGNLDEQFF; CDR3nt: TGTGCCAGAAGTGAAGCGGGGAATCTGGATGAGCAGTTCTTC
j_gene: TRBJ2-5; v_gene: TRBV6-1; abundance: -; d_gene: -; CDR3aa: CASRSWDEQYF; CDR3nt: TGTGCCAGCAGGTCCTGGGATGAGCAGTACTTC
j_gene: TRBJ1-1; v_gene: TRBV20-1; abundance: few; d_gene: -; CDR3aa: CSATLYPEAFF; CDR3nt: TGCAGTGCTACGCTGTATCCTGAAGCTTTCTTT
j_gene: TRBJ2-4; v_gene: TRBV5-1; abundance: -; d_gene: -; CDR3aa: CASSSGQPGDIQYF; CDR3nt: TGCGCCAGCAGCTCAGGACAGCCAGGTGACATTCAGTACTTC
j_gene: TRBJ2-6; v_gene: TRBV7-6; abundance: -; d_gene: -; CDR3aa: CAKIGVGLSGANVLTF; CDR3nt: TGTGCCAAGATTGGGGTCGGACTCTCTGGGGCCAACGTCCTGACTTTC
j_gene: TRBJ2-5; v_gene: TRBV27; abundance: -; d_gene: -; CDR3aa: CARKGVLETQYF; CDR3nt: TGTGCCCGCAAGGGGGTTCTTGAGACCCAGTACTTC
j_gene: TRBJ1-5; v_gene: TRBV19; abundance: hyperexpanded; d_gene: -; CDR3aa: CASSMREGVGTALGHQPQHF; CDR3nt: TGTGCCAGCAGTATGAGAGAAGGTGTGGGTACAGCGCTAGGCCATCAGCCCCAGCATTTT
j_gene: TRBJ2-7; v_gene: TRBV3-1; abundance: -; d_gene: -; CDR3aa: CASSDSSYEQYF; CDR3nt: TGTGCCAGCAGCGACAGCTCCTACGAGCAGTACTTC
j_gene: TRBJ2-1; v_gene: TRBV10-3; abundance: -; d_gene: TRBD2; CDR3aa: CAIGTSGSYNEQFF; CDR3nt: TGTGCCATCGGGACTAGCGGGAGCTACAATGAGCAGTTCTTC
j_gene: TRBJ2-7; v_gene: TRBV15; abundance: large; d_gene: TRBD2; CDR3aa: CATSRVAGGPNEQYF; CDR3nt: TGTGCCACCAGCAGAGTAGCGGGAGGGCCGAACGAGCAGTACTTC
j_gene: TRBJ1-1; v_gene: TRBV11-2; abundance: few; d_gene: TRBD1; CDR3aa: CASSLMTGQGNTEAFF; CDR3nt: TGTGCCAGCAGCTTGATGACGGGACAGGGGAACACTGAAGCTTTCTTT
j_gene: TRBJ2-3; v_gene: TRBV20-1; abundance: -; d_gene: TRBD2; CDR3aa: CSAREGGVDTQYF; CDR3nt: TGCAGTGCTAGAGAGGGGGGGGTAGATACGCAGTATTTT
j_gene: TRBJ2-5; v_gene: TRBV5-6; abundance: few; d_gene: -; CDR3aa: CASSLWIKETQYF; CDR3nt: TGTGCCAGCAGCTTGTGGATTAAAGAGACCCAGTACTTC